Listed below are T cell receptor beta chains from one sample, sequenced in a study of shared clonotypes between healthy human individuals. Data came from immunoSEQ multiplex PCR; TCRdb stores just in-frame clones and leaves some out. This sample has millions of clones, with less than 95% found just once. The sample comprised naive CD8+ T cells sorted from blood. All receptors derive from a man younger than 35 in good health. CDR3s include the opening cysteine and the closing phenylalanine or tryptophan. D genes are given only for firm matches. A row's size may be missing; if present it is once, few, many or a size class.

V gene: TRBV6-5
clone size: .
D gene: .
J gene: TRBJ2-3
CDR3 DNA: TGTGCCAGCACCTATACGGGGGAAAGCACAGATACGCAGTATTTT
CDR3 protein: CASTYTGESTDTQYF

V gene: TRBV7-9
clone size: .
D gene: TRBD1
J gene: TRBJ2-7
CDR3 DNA: TGTGCCAGCAGCTTAGAGACAGGGGGTTACCACGAGCAGTACTTC
CDR3 protein: CASSLETGGYHEQYF

V gene: TRBV5-4
clone size: .
D gene: .
J gene: TRBJ2-3
CDR3 DNA: TGTGCCAGCAGCTTGGGAAAGGGGCGCACAGATACGCAGTATTTT
CDR3 protein: CASSLGKGRTDTQYF

V gene: TRBV4-1
clone size: .
D gene: .
J gene: TRBJ1-1
CDR3 DNA: TGCGCCAGCAGCCAAGGAGGGAGTTCGGCTGAAGCTTTCTTT
CDR3 protein: CASSQGGSSAEAFF

V gene: TRBV7-9
clone size: .
D gene: .
J gene: TRBJ2-7
CDR3 DNA: TGTGCCAGCAGCTTCCGATTCGACAGACGCGAGCAGTACTTC
CDR3 protein: CASSFRFDRREQYF

V gene: TRBV6-5
clone size: .
D gene: .
J gene: TRBJ2-2
CDR3 DNA: TGTGCCAGCAGTCATACTACCCCTAACACCGGGGAGCTGTTTTTT
CDR3 protein: CASSHTTPNTGELFF

V gene: TRBV15
clone size: once
D gene: TRBD1
J gene: TRBJ1-1
CDR3 DNA: TGTGCCACCAGACGGACAGGGGGCGACTCTGAAGCTTTCTTT
CDR3 protein: CATRRTGGDSEAFF

V gene: TRBV6-1
clone size: .
D gene: .
J gene: TRBJ1-1
CDR3 DNA: TGTGCCAGCAGTCCCACTCCCAGGGTCTACACTGAAGCTTTCTTT
CDR3 protein: CASSPTPRVYTEAFF

V gene: TRBV19
clone size: .
D gene: .
J gene: TRBJ1-2
CDR3 DNA: TGTGCCAGTAGAGGACAAACGATCTATGGCTACACCTTC
CDR3 protein: CASRGQTIYGYTF

V gene: TRBV15
clone size: .
D gene: .
J gene: TRBJ1-1
CDR3 DNA: TGTGCCACCAGCAGAGATCATGCAATGGAGGCTTTCTTT
CDR3 protein: CATSRDHAMEAFF

V gene: TRBV28
clone size: few
D gene: .
J gene: TRBJ1-5
CDR3 DNA: TGTGCCAGCAGTCCTACAGGGTTGAGCAATCAGCCCCAGCATTTT
CDR3 protein: CASSPTGLSNQPQHF

V gene: TRBV7-9
clone size: .
D gene: TRBD2
J gene: TRBJ2-1
CDR3 DNA: TGTGCCAGCAGCCCGCCCGATAGCGGGGCCTACAATGAGCAGTTCTTC
CDR3 protein: CASSPPDSGAYNEQFF

V gene: TRBV18
clone size: .
D gene: TRBD1
J gene: TRBJ1-1
CDR3 DNA: TGTGCCAGCTCACCAGGTACAGGGGGGTACACTGAAGCTTTCTTT
CDR3 protein: CASSPGTGGYTEAFF

V gene: TRBV9
clone size: .
D gene: TRBD1
J gene: TRBJ1-5
CDR3 DNA: TGTGCCAGCAGCGTAGGGTCAGGGGGCGAGGGTCAGCCCCAGCATTTT
CDR3 protein: CASSVGSGGEGQPQHF

V gene: TRBV7-2
clone size: .
D gene: TRBD1
J gene: TRBJ2-7
CDR3 DNA: TGTGCCAGCAGCTTCGGGACAGCATCCTACGAGCAGTACTTC
CDR3 protein: CASSFGTASYEQYF

V gene: TRBV5-1
clone size: .
D gene: TRBD2
J gene: TRBJ2-1
CDR3 DNA: TGCGCCAGCAGCTTGGATAGCGGGGCGAGCAATGAGCAGTTCTTC
CDR3 protein: CASSLDSGASNEQFF

V gene: TRBV4-1
clone size: .
D gene: .
J gene: TRBJ1-5
CDR3 DNA: TGCGCCAGCAGCCAAGTGTACGGACAGCCCCAGCATTTT
CDR3 protein: CASSQVYGQPQHF

V gene: TRBV10-3
clone size: .
D gene: .
J gene: TRBJ2-5
CDR3 DNA: TGTGCCATCAGTGAGACAAATAGCGCAGGGTGGGAGACCCAGTACTTC
CDR3 protein: CAISETNSAGWETQYF

V gene: TRBV30
clone size: .
D gene: TRBD2
J gene: TRBJ2-7
CDR3 DNA: TGTGCCTGGAGACTCGCAGCTAGCGGGGCAGGCGAGCAGTACTTC
CDR3 protein: CAWRLAASGAGEQYF

V gene: TRBV13
clone size: .
D gene: TRBD2
J gene: TRBJ2-4
CDR3 DNA: TGTGCCAGCAGCCCCCTCGGGGACGGGACTAGAGATAACATTCAGTACTTC
CDR3 protein: CASSPLGDGTRDNIQYF

V gene: TRBV23-1
clone size: .
D gene: TRBD2
J gene: TRBJ2-1
CDR3 DNA: TGCGCCAGCAGTCAATGGGCTAGCGGGGGGACCTACAATGAGCAGTTCTTC
CDR3 protein: CASSQWASGGTYNEQFF

V gene: TRBV4-1
clone size: .
D gene: .
J gene: TRBJ1-1
CDR3 DNA: TGCGCCAGCAGCCAAGGTGACACTGAAGCTTTCTTT
CDR3 protein: CASSQGDTEAFF

V gene: TRBV5-6
clone size: .
D gene: .
J gene: TRBJ2-5
CDR3 DNA: TGTGCCAGCAGTTTTCAAGGGGGAAGGGAGACCCAGTACTTC
CDR3 protein: CASSFQGGRETQYF

V gene: TRBV10-3
clone size: .
D gene: TRBD1
J gene: TRBJ2-7
CDR3 DNA: TGTGCCATCAGGTTGGGACAGGCCTACGAGCAGTACTTC
CDR3 protein: CAIRLGQAYEQYF

V gene: TRBV7-8
clone size: .
D gene: TRBD2
J gene: TRBJ2-1
CDR3 DNA: TGTGCCAGCAGCTTAGGGCTAGCGGGAGGTTTTTCCTACAATGAGCAGTTCTTC
CDR3 protein: CASSLGLAGGFSYNEQFF

V gene: TRBV27
clone size: .
D gene: .
J gene: TRBJ2-7
CDR3 DNA: TGTGCCAGCAGTTTCCCAGGGGCCTACGAGCAGTACTTC
CDR3 protein: CASSFPGAYEQYF

V gene: TRBV29-1
clone size: .
D gene: .
J gene: TRBJ2-2
CDR3 DNA: TGCAGCGTTTCCGGGGACACCGGGGAGCTGTTTTTT
CDR3 protein: CSVSGDTGELFF

V gene: TRBV7-8
clone size: .
D gene: .
J gene: TRBJ2-2
CDR3 DNA: TGTGCCAGCAGCATTGGGCTCCTAAACACCGGGGAGCTGTTTTTT
CDR3 protein: CASSIGLLNTGELFF

V gene: TRBV9
clone size: .
D gene: .
J gene: TRBJ2-3
CDR3 DNA: TGTGCCAGCAGCGTACAAGCAGATACGCAGTATTTT
CDR3 protein: CASSVQADTQYF

V gene: TRBV28
clone size: .
D gene: TRBD1
J gene: TRBJ2-7
CDR3 DNA: TGTGCCAGCAGGCGAATCACCGGGACAGGGGGAACGAGGGAGCAGTACTTC
CDR3 protein: CASRRITGTGGTREQYF

V gene: TRBV10-3
clone size: .
D gene: TRBD2
J gene: TRBJ2-2
CDR3 DNA: TGTGCCATCAGTTACCCTGGGGCTAGCGGGAGGAGCGGGGAGCTGTTTTTT
CDR3 protein: CAISYPGASGRSGELFF

V gene: TRBV5-1
clone size: .
D gene: .
J gene: TRBJ2-5
CDR3 DNA: TGCGCCAGCAGCTTGCCGGAAAAAGAGACCCAGTACTTC
CDR3 protein: CASSLPEKETQYF

V gene: TRBV10-3
clone size: .
D gene: .
J gene: TRBJ2-1
CDR3 DNA: TGTGCCATCAGTGAGGGGCAGGGAGTTAGAGATGAGCAGTTCTTC
CDR3 protein: CAISEGQGVRDEQFF

V gene: TRBV14
clone size: once
D gene: .
J gene: TRBJ2-7
CDR3 DNA: TGTGCCAGCAGCCAAGATTGGCTAGCCTACGAGCAGTACTTC
CDR3 protein: CASSQDWLAYEQYF

V gene: TRBV21-1
clone size: .
D gene: .
J gene: TRBJ1-5
CDR3 DNA: TGTGCCAGCAGCAAAGAGGGAAGGGGGCGGATTCGCAATCAGCCCCAGCATTTT
CDR3 protein: CASSKEGRGRIRNQPQHF

V gene: TRBV5-4
clone size: .
D gene: .
J gene: TRBJ2-7
CDR3 DNA: TGTGCCAGCAGCCCGGTTGGGGGACCAGCCGAGCAGTACTTC
CDR3 protein: CASSPVGGPAEQYF

V gene: TRBV5-1
clone size: .
D gene: .
J gene: TRBJ2-7
CDR3 DNA: TGCGCCAGCAGCCCTGGGACCGCCCGGGACGAGCAGTACTTC
CDR3 protein: CASSPGTARDEQYF

V gene: TRBV12-5
clone size: .
D gene: .
J gene: TRBJ1-1
CDR3 DNA: TGTGCTAGTGGTTTGCCTCTCTCGACTGACAGCACTGAAGCTTTCTTT
CDR3 protein: CASGLPLSTDSTEAFF

V gene: TRBV6-5
clone size: .
D gene: .
J gene: TRBJ2-5
CDR3 DNA: TGTGCCAGCAGTCTCCGCTCGGGGTCCCAGTACTTC
CDR3 protein: CASSLRSGSQYF

V gene: TRBV4-1
clone size: .
D gene: .
J gene: TRBJ2-7
CDR3 DNA: TGCGCCAGCAGTTATCGTGGGGACTCCGCCTACGAGCAGTACTTC
CDR3 protein: CASSYRGDSAYEQYF

V gene: TRBV7-2
clone size: .
D gene: TRBD2
J gene: TRBJ2-3
CDR3 DNA: TGTGCCAGCAGCCCCAGACTAGCGGGAGCGACAGATACGCAGTATTTT
CDR3 protein: CASSPRLAGATDTQYF

V gene: TRBV4-2
clone size: .
D gene: .
J gene: TRBJ1-2
CDR3 DNA: TGTGCCAGCATCCAAGAGCCAGGCGTCGATCAGGCTGGCTACACCTTC
CDR3 protein: CASIQEPGVDQAGYTF

V gene: TRBV29-1
clone size: .
D gene: TRBD2
J gene: TRBJ2-1
CDR3 DNA: TGCAGCGTTTCCGGAGTAGCGGGTCACAATGAGCAGTTCTTC
CDR3 protein: CSVSGVAGHNEQFF

V gene: TRBV7-2
clone size: .
D gene: TRBD2
J gene: TRBJ2-2
CDR3 DNA: TGTGCCAGCAGCCCCAGACTAGCAGCCCTAACAAGGAACACCGGGGAGCTGTTTTTT
CDR3 protein: CASSPRLAALTRNTGELFF

V gene: TRBV5-4
clone size: .
D gene: TRBD1
J gene: TRBJ2-3
CDR3 DNA: TGTGCCAGCAGCCCCCGGGACAGGGGTCTTACAGATACGCAGTATTTT
CDR3 protein: CASSPRDRGLTDTQYF

V gene: TRBV9
clone size: .
D gene: TRBD1
J gene: TRBJ1-2
CDR3 DNA: TGTGCCAGCAGCGTTTCAGGGGGCGTCTATGGCTACACCTTC
CDR3 protein: CASSVSGGVYGYTF

V gene: TRBV2
clone size: .
D gene: TRBD2
J gene: TRBJ2-1
CDR3 DNA: TGTGCCAGCAGTTCCCTGGACGGACTAGCGGGAAATGAGCAGTTCTTC
CDR3 protein: CASSSLDGLAGNEQFF

V gene: TRBV30
clone size: .
D gene: .
J gene: TRBJ2-7
CDR3 DNA: TGTGCCTGGAGTGAGGTGGACGAGCAGTACTTC
CDR3 protein: CAWSEVDEQYF

V gene: TRBV7-9
clone size: once
D gene: TRBD1
J gene: TRBJ1-4
CDR3 DNA: TGTGCCAGCAGCAAGGGACAGGGGACTAATGAAAAACTGTTTTTT
CDR3 protein: CASSKGQGTNEKLFF

V gene: TRBV4-2
clone size: .
D gene: .
J gene: TRBJ1-1
CDR3 DNA: TGTGCCAGCAGCCAAGAAACTTCGAACACTGAAGCTTTCTTT
CDR3 protein: CASSQETSNTEAFF

V gene: TRBV5-4
clone size: .
D gene: .
J gene: TRBJ2-7
CDR3 DNA: TGTGCCAGCGAGAACCCTAGGGGCGAGCAGTACTTC
CDR3 protein: CASENPRGEQYF

V gene: TRBV4-1
clone size: .
D gene: .
J gene: TRBJ1-4
CDR3 DNA: TGCGCCAGCAGCCTAACCCACCTGGGGGAACTGTTTTTT
CDR3 protein: CASSLTHLGELFF

V gene: TRBV7-9
clone size: .
D gene: .
J gene: TRBJ1-1
CDR3 DNA: TGTGCCGATATACCCTTAGGGGGTAGCACTGAAGCTTTCTTT
CDR3 protein: CADIPLGGSTEAFF

V gene: TRBV5-6
clone size: .
D gene: TRBD1
J gene: TRBJ1-2
CDR3 DNA: TGTGCCAGCAGCCTGGAGGGGGCCATTTATGACTACACCTTC
CDR3 protein: CASSLEGAIYDYTF

V gene: TRBV5-6
clone size: .
D gene: .
J gene: TRBJ2-5
CDR3 DNA: TGTGCCAGCAGCTACGACCCGGAAGGGGCCCAGTACTTC
CDR3 protein: CASSYDPEGAQYF

V gene: TRBV5-4
clone size: .
D gene: .
J gene: TRBJ2-3
CDR3 DNA: TGTGCCAGCAGCGAAACGCTAAATACGCAGTATTTT
CDR3 protein: CASSETLNTQYF

V gene: TRBV5-4
clone size: .
D gene: TRBD2
J gene: TRBJ2-7
CDR3 DNA: TGTGCCAGCAGCGGAGATTGGGCGGGAGACGGAGATTTGAACGAGCAGTACTTC
CDR3 protein: CASSGDWAGDGDLNEQYF

V gene: TRBV19
clone size: once
D gene: .
J gene: TRBJ1-4
CDR3 DNA: TGTGCCAGTAGTATTCTGGCAGAGAATGAAAAACTGTTTTTT
CDR3 protein: CASSILAENEKLFF

V gene: TRBV5-6
clone size: few
D gene: .
J gene: TRBJ2-5
CDR3 DNA: TGTGCCAGCAGCTTGGGCCCAGGGGAAGAGACCCAGTACTTC
CDR3 protein: CASSLGPGEETQYF